This T cell receptor (beta chain) was obtained from a study of T cell responses to AZD1222 COVID-19 vaccine. As to this clone: Its antigen is unknown. Germline is not matched at one junction end, which may reflect a read error.

Assay used: immunoSEQ multiplex PCR; TCRdb lists only in-frame clones, some missing. The profile shows 95,000 to 130,000 clones, 80% to 90% of them singletons. Broader study findings: Repertoires were collected only later (after the peak T cell response had occurred). Among AZD1222 vaccinees, only five to seven were seropositive at baseline. White British ancestry dominated among donors, who included more females, and clonal diversity was possibly underestimated.

The CDR3 is 15 residues long. In germline, CDR1 is KGHSH, CDR2 LQKENI. The chain joins TRBV18 to TRBJ2-1; 11 positions agree with TRBD2. The sequence was collected from an adult in good health. Here the sequenced sample was peripheral blood, taken on day 0 of MenACWY control vaccination. The CDR3 spells CASSQMTRDSGGVVF. The CDR3 DNA sequence: TGTGCCAGCTCACAGATGACTCGGGATAGCGGGGGGGTCGTCTTC.